The next 30 T cell receptor beta chains were all read from a single sample in a study of T cells expressing NK-cell markers. Using the 5' RACE reads, TCRdb records one entry per CDR3 protein without DNA. The sample table includes a few hundred thousand distinct CDR3 sequences. The specimen was blood T cells: a sorted CD56 or NKG2C T cell subset, CD4+ or CD8+ T cells, or bulk PBMC T cells (not recorded which). The receptors originated from a woman in her forties or fifties in good health.

The chain has TRBV27 and TRBJ1-4. The CDR3 is made up of 13 amino acids. The V gene's germline CDR1 is MNHEY and CDR2 SMNVEV (reference sequence). CDR3 in amino acids: CAAGEGGGEKLFF. Looking up the rest from reference TRBV27 and TRBJ1-4 gives the full variable domain: EAQVTQNPRYLITVTGKKLTVTCSQNMNHEYMSWYRQDPGLGLRQIYYSMNVEVTDKGDVPEGYKVSRKEKRNFPLILESPSPNQTSLYFCAAGEGGGEKLFFGSGTQLSVL.

V gene TRBV20-1 combines with J gene TRBJ2-3; TCRdb picks TRBD1, but there is no DNA to check that call. There are 16 residues in the CDR3. Germline loops: CDR1 DFQATT, CDR2 SNEGSKA (reference sequence). The CDR3 reads CSARVGAGFSTDTQYF.

This rearrangement joins TRBV6-5 to TRBJ1-5; the TCRdb D gene call, TRBD1, has no DNA to confirm it. This CDR3 has 15 amino acids. Looked up from germline, CDR1 is MNHEY and CDR2 is SVGAGI. CDR3 loop: CASRGPGDSNQPQHF.

The chain links TRBV29-1 to TRBJ1-2; TCRdb outputs TRBD1, but without DNA this stays unchecked. The CDR3 spans 12 residues. Per germline, CDR1 SQVTM and CDR2 ANQGSEA. The CDR3 here is CSVDRESYGYTF.

The chain is built from TRBV29-1 and TRBJ2-7; checking the TCRdb D call of TRBD1 is not possible without DNA. Germline V CDR1 and CDR2: SQVTM, ANQGSEA. The CDR3 consists of 13 residues. CDR3 residues: CSAMGQGYIEQYF.

The J gene is TRBJ2-3, the V gene TRBV12-3 or TRBV12-4. The CDR3 covers 17 residues. The CDR3 loop is CASSLAQLGLSTDTQYF.

V is TRBV7-8 and J is TRBJ2-2. The CDR3 contains 14 residues. Germline V gene data show CDR1 as SGHVS and CDR2 as FQNEAQ. This chain's CDR3 is CASSLGAVGGELFF.

The chain carries TRBV7-2 and TRBJ2-5. The CDR3 is 12 residues long. CDR1 is SGHTA, CDR2 FQGNSA, per germline. This CDR3 is CASSLPFETQYF.

This chain connects TRBV4-2 to TRBJ2-2; absent DNA, TCRdb's TRBD1 call cannot be checked. Germline V gives CDR1 LGHNA, CDR2 YNFKEQ. The CDR3 loop spans 17 amino acids. The CDR3 protein is CASSHPDWGSNTGELFF.

The chain uses TRBV2 and TRBJ2-7. CDR1 is SNHLY and CDR2 is FYNNEI in the germline V gene. The CDR3 sequence is 12 residues long. CDR3 region: CASSERLYEQYF.

This CDR3 reads CASSPRTTTDTQYF. The V gene is TRBV3-1, the J gene TRBJ2-3. Germline CDR1 LGHDT, CDR2 YNNKEL (reference sequence). CDR3 length: 14 amino acids.

The CDR3: CASIKGAAEQFF. This chain links TRBV12-3 or TRBV12-4 with TRBJ2-1; absent DNA, TCRdb's TRBD2 call cannot be checked. The CDR3 consists of 12 residues.

The chain uses TRBV9 and TRBJ2-3. The CDR3 consists of 14 residues. CDR1 and CDR2 (germline): SGDLS, YYNGEE. The CDR3 loop reads CASSPASSSDTQYF.

The chain has TRBV12-3 or TRBV12-4 and TRBJ2-7; TCRdb's assignment of TRBD2 cannot be checked, as there is no DNA. The CDR3 totals 15 residues. This CDR3 is CASSTGTSVSYEQYF.

This CDR3 reads CASSVMGSHEFGAFF. V gene TRBV9 combines with J gene TRBJ1-1. Germline CDR1 is SGDLS and CDR2 is YYNGEE. CDR3 size: 15 residues. Full variable domain (rest looked up from reference TRBV9 and TRBJ1-1): DSGVTQTPKHLITATGQRVTLRCSPRSGDLSVYWYQQSLDQGLQFLIQYYNGEERAKGNILERFSAQQFPDLHSELNLSSLELGDSALYFCASSVMGSHEFGAFFGQGTRLTVV.

This chain joins TRBV6-5 and TRBJ2-3; TCRdb proposes TRBD1, but this gene call is untestable without DNA. CDR3 length: 14 amino acids. CDR1 is MNHEY, CDR2 SVGAGI, per germline. The CDR3 protein is CASSYNRATDTQYF.

The chain employs TRBV6-1 and TRBJ2-7; the D call of TRBD1 rests on TCRdb alone, since no DNA is present to check it. The CDR3 sequence is 13 residues long. Germline V lookup: CDR1 MNHNS, CDR2 SASEGT. CDR3 region: CASSLDRFYEQYF.

This chain links TRBV7-9 with TRBJ2-5. The CDR3 extends over 15 amino acids. Germline V gene lookup returns CDR1 SEHNR and CDR2 FQNEAQ (reference sequence). The CDR3 spells CASSLAGSSGETQYF.

The genes are TRBV6-5 and TRBJ2-7; checking the TCRdb D call of TRBD2 is not possible without DNA. This CDR3 spans 15 amino acids. CDR1 MNHEY and CDR2 SVGAGI come from the germline V gene. CDR3 sequence reads: CASRETSGSSYEQYF.

J is TRBJ1-4 and V is TRBV20-1; without DNA, the TCRdb call of TRBD1 cannot be checked. Germline loops: CDR1 DFQATT, CDR2 SNEGSKA (reference sequence). The CDR3 is made up of 16 amino acids. The CDR3 protein is CSARDRRQGAWEKLFF.

The chain joins TRBV7-8 to TRBJ2-2; lacking DNA, the TRBD2 call made by TCRdb goes unchecked. Germline V gene sequence: CDR1 SGHVS, CDR2 FQNEAQ. The CDR3 consists of 19 residues. The CDR3 sequence: CASSPRTSGRANNAGELFF.

This CDR3 is CASSQATGTGNGYTF. The chain is built from TRBV4-2 and TRBJ1-2; the TRBD1 assignment by TCRdb is unverifiable without DNA. Germline lookup yields CDR1 LGHNA and CDR2 YNFKEQ. The CDR3 spans 15 residues.

V gene TRBV12-3 or TRBV12-4 combines with J gene TRBJ2-1. The CDR3 is made up of 15 amino acids. The chain's CDR3 is CASSLKLAVYNEQFF.

This chain joins TRBV6-2 or TRBV6-3 and TRBJ2-2; TCRdb reports TRBD1, a call that lacks DNA to check it against. The CDR3 is 15 residues long. Germline V lookup: CDR1 MNHEY, CDR2 SVGEGT. CDR3 in amino acids: CASSWGVTNTGELFF.

The chain joins TRBV11-3 to TRBJ1-2; TCRdb indicates TRBD1, and absent DNA this call remains unverified. The CDR3 consists of 14 residues. Germline values: CDR1 SGHNT, CDR2 YENEEA. The chain's CDR3 is CASSFAGQGKGYTF.

V and J are TRBV7-9 and TRBJ2-2; there is no DNA to check the TCRdb D call of TRBD2. Germline assignment: CDR1 SEHNR and CDR2 FQNEAQ (reference sequence). The CDR3 runs to 17 residues. The CDR3 region is CASRTGLAGGYTGELFF.

The chain recombines TRBV3-1 with TRBJ2-7; TCRdb returns TRBD1, unconfirmable since there is no DNA. Germline CDR1 LGHDT, CDR2 YNNKEL (reference sequence). This CDR3 comprises 15 residues. The chain's CDR3 is CASSQGWGALGEQYF.

The chain links TRBV18 to TRBJ1-1. CDR1 is KGHSH, CDR2 LQKENI, per germline. The length of the CDR3 is 15 residues. The CDR3 loop reads CASSPEQGYVTEAFF.

This chain joins TRBV3-1 and TRBJ1-1; TCRdb proposes TRBD1, but this gene call is untestable without DNA. The CDR3 spans 21 residues. Germline V gene lookup returns CDR1 LGHDT and CDR2 YNNKEL (reference sequence). The CDR3 loop is CASSQGLWSGLNPVLNTEAFF. The complete variable domain, with remaining parts taken from reference TRBV3-1 and TRBJ1-1, reads DTAVSQTPKYLVTQMGNDKSIKCEQNLGHDTMYWYKQDSKKFLKIMFSYNNKELIINETVPNRFSPKSPDKAHLNLHINSLELGDSAVYFCASSQGLWSGLNPVLNTEAFFGQGTRLTVV.

The rearrangement links TRBV5-1 to TRBJ2-3; TCRdb's D gene call, TRBD1, goes unchecked for lack of DNA. The CDR3 has 16 amino acids. CDR1 SGHRS and CDR2 YFSETQ come from the germline V gene. CDR3 protein: CASSLASYPGSDTQYF.